This T cell receptor (beta chain) was sequenced during a study of T cells after posttransplantation cyclophosphamide. Some clones are missing from TCRdb's copy, which holds only in-frame ones; the method was immunoSEQ multiplex PCR. Singletons are absent from the sample, which has roughly 8,000 clones. A marrow graft followed busulfan-fludarabine conditioning, with cyclophosphamide on days +3 and +4. Notes on the study in general: Blood and skin or GI T cell repertoires showed limited TRB overlap.

This clone was counted at least ten times. Its cognate antigen is unknown. Looked up from germline, CDR1 is LGHNT and CDR2 is FRNRAP. The CDR3 has 14 residues. V shed 3 bases and J 5 bases; nucleotides not matched to a gene: 4. Sequenced material: PBMCs, taken approximately 92 days after allogeneic stem cell transplant with posttransplant cyclophosphamide. V usage is TRBV12-5 and J usage is TRBJ1-5; 7 bases are shared with TRBD1. The sequence derives from a female patient over 55 who received an allogeneic stem cell transplant from an unrelated donor, was CMV-positive, and had acute GVHD only. Some of the T cells might come from the graft donor. The CDR3, as DNA: TGTGCTAGTGGTTTCGGACAGGCTCATCAGCCCCAGCATTTT. It is translated as CASGFGQAHQPQHF.